These 25 T cell receptor beta chains originate from one sample sequenced in a study of cytomegalovirus exposure and HLA in healthy donors. With 60 Vbeta and 13 Jbeta primers, the PCR was carried out. Profiled with immunoSEQ multiplex PCR; TCRdb holds only in-frame clones, not every one. This sample yields 150,000 to 160,000 clones, of which about 83% are seen a single time; around 4.1% belongs to the top ten. Sequenced input: PBMCs. The receptors shown here come from a woman aged 40 to 49 in good health and CMV-seronegative.

The chain combines TRBV7-9 with TRBJ2-1; 11 bases line up with TRBD2. V lost 4 bases and J lost 6; bases outside the gene matches: 8. Germline CDR1 is SEHNR and CDR2 is FQNEAQ (reference sequence). The CDR3 runs 16 residues. CDR3 loop: CASSSELAGGSNEQFF. DNA for the CDR3: TGTGCCAGCAGCTCAGAGCTAGCGGGAGGAAGCAATGAGCAGTTCTTC.

This chain uses TRBV7-9 with TRBJ1-1; TRBD1 is a possible D gene (5 bases). This CDR3 spans 14 amino acids. Germline CDR1 is SEHNR and CDR2 is FQNEAQ (reference sequence). V dropped 7 bases and J dropped 10 bases, with 22 bases sitting between them. The CDR3 spells CASTHPADIGVAFF. The CDR3 bases are TGTGCCAGCACCCATCCAGCAGACATAGGGGTAGCTTTCTTT.

The chain joins TRBV7-2 to TRBJ1-2; 11 positions agree with TRBD1. Trimming cost V 5 bases and J 7 bases; bases outside gene matches: 15. Germline CDR1 and CDR2: SGHTA and FQGNSA. The CDR3 consists of 17 residues. The CDR3 region has the DNA TGTGCCAGCAGCCAAAGTACGAACCCCGGGACAGGGGGTGGCTACACCTTC. Translated: CASSQSTNPGTGGGYTF.

The chain combines TRBV5-1 with TRBJ2-3, with D possibly being TRBD1 (5 bases). The CDR3 extends over 14 amino acids. The V gene's germline CDR1 is SGHRS and CDR2 YFSETQ. Trimming pared 1 base from V and 6 bases from J, leaving 12 bases between. CDR3 loop: CASSLLGPGDTQYF. CDR3 coding DNA: TGCGCCAGCAGCTTGTTGGGGCCCGGGGATACGCAGTATTTT.

The CDR3 DNA sequence: TGCGCCAGCAGCTTGGGACAGTTCCCTGAAGCTTTCTTT. This encodes CASSLGQFPEAFF. The V gene is TRBV5-1, the J gene TRBJ1-1; D possibly corresponds to TRBD1 (5 bases). The germline V gene has CDR1 SGHRS and CDR2 YFSETQ. V was shortened by 0 bases and J by 6 bases, with 9 bases between the two germline ends. CDR3 length equals 13 residues.

This chain joins TRBV5-4 and TRBJ2-5, with D tentatively TRBD1 (5 bases). There are 15 residues in the CDR3. Trimming removed 0 bases at V and 9 bases at J, with 18 bases between. Germline-derived CDR1 and CDR2 are SGHNT and YYREEE (reference sequence). CDR3 DNA: TGTGCCAGCAGCTTGGGGGGCCGGGTGGTTTCGGCCCAGTACTTC. It codes for CASSLGGRVVSAQYF. The full variable domain, completed using reference TRBV5-4 and TRBJ2-5, is ETGVTQSPTHLIKTRGQQVTLRCSSQSGHNTVSWYQQALGQGPQFIFQYYREEENGRGNFPPRFSGLQFPNYSSELNVNALELDDSALYLCASSLGGRVVSAQYFGPGTRLLVL.

The chain is built from TRBV6-5 and TRBJ1-2; 7 bases line up with TRBD1. V was pared by 11 bases and J by 4 bases, with 7 bases of the junction left unmatched. Germline V gene data show CDR1 as MNHEY and CDR2 as SVGAGI. The CDR3 totals 12 residues. DNA of the CDR3: TGTGCCGTGACAGGGAACGGCTATGGCTACACCTTC. Amino acid sequence: CAVTGNGYGYTF.

This chain links TRBV5-1 with TRBJ1-1; 8 bases line up with TRBD1. J was trimmed by 1 base and V by 5 bases; bases with no gene match: 4. The germline CDR1 and CDR2 sequences are SGHRS and YFSETQ. The CDR3 contains 14 residues. This CDR3 is CASRRQGSNTEAFF. The CDR3 DNA follows: TGCGCCAGCAGAAGACAGGGGTCGAACACTGAAGCTTTCTTT.

This chain connects TRBV2 to TRBJ2-1; tentative D call: TRBD2 (7 bases). The CDR3 sequence is 14 residues long. Trimming removed 6 bases at V and 0 bases at J, with 9 bases between. CDR1 and CDR2 (germline): SNHLY, FYNNEI. The CDR3: CASRRGGSYNEQFF. The CDR3 DNA reads as TGTGCCAGCAGAAGGGGGGGCTCCTACAATGAGCAGTTCTTC. Full variable domain (rest looked up from reference TRBV2 and TRBJ2-1): EPEVTQTPSHQVTQMGQEVILRCVPISNHLYFYWYRQILGQKVEFLVSFYNNEISEKSEIFDDQFSVERPDGSNFTLKIRSTKLEDSAMYFCASRRGGSYNEQFFGPGTRLTVL.

This chain joins TRBV13 and TRBJ2-2; 9 bases align to TRBD2. CDR3 length equals 16 residues. The germline V gene has CDR1 PRHDT and CDR2 FYEKMQ (reference sequence). The ends lost 5 bases at V and 6 bases at J; junction bases unmatched: 10. CDR3 nucleotides: TGTGCCAGCAGCGCACCAGGCGGGGGGGCCCCCGGGGAGCTGTTTTTT. Residues: CASSAPGGGAPGELFF.

This clone was recorded a few times. This chain links TRBV5-1 with TRBJ1-1; weak D call: TRBD1 (6 bases). The CDR3 contains 15 residues. The germline V and J ends were trimmed by 3 bases and 1 base, with 13 bases remaining between them. Germline-derived CDR1 and CDR2 are SGHRS and YFSETQ. The CDR3 DNA reads TGCGCCAGCAGCTGGCGGGGGCTGGGGAACACTGAAGCTTTCTTT. Translated, it gives CASSWRGLGNTEAFF.

The DNA of the CDR3 is TGCGCCAGCAGCCAAGGAGCGGCCACCGAGAACACTGAAGCTTTCTTT. This translates into CASSQGAATENTEAFF. The chain couples TRBV4-1 to TRBJ1-1; D remains unclear. CDR1 and CDR2 (germline): MGHRA, YSYEKL. V lost 1 base to trimming and J lost 1 base, with 13 bases between them. CDR3 length: 16 amino acids.

For the CDR3, the DNA is TGTGCCAGCAGTGAAGGGGAGACCTATGGCTACACCTTC. It specifies CASSEGETYGYTF. The chain employs TRBV2 and TRBJ1-2; D unresolved. V gave up 1 base and J gave up 4 bases, with 7 bases separating them. The CDR3 runs to 13 residues. CDR1 is SNHLY and CDR2 is FYNNEI in the germline V gene. Together with reference TRBV2 and TRBJ1-2, the CDR3 gives the full variable domain: EPEVTQTPSHQVTQMGQEVILRCVPISNHLYFYWYRQILGQKVEFLVSFYNNEISEKSEIFDDQFSVERPDGSNFTLKIRSTKLEDSAMYFCASSEGETYGYTFGSGTRLTVV.

V usage is TRBV7-8 and J usage is TRBJ2-1; 7 nucleotides line up with TRBD2. The CDR3 loop spans 17 amino acids. V dropped 2 bases and J dropped 6; count of bases not matched to a gene: 13. The germline V gene encodes CDR1 SGHVS and CDR2 FQNEAQ. For the CDR3, the DNA is TGTGCCAGCAGCTTAAGGGGATCCGGGAGGCCCGGCAATGAGCAGTTCTTC. Its translation is CASSLRGSGRPGNEQFF.

The genes are TRBV6-1 and TRBJ1-1; TRBD1 matches at 7 bases. This CDR3 has 15 amino acids. CDR1 and CDR2 (germline): MNHNS, SASEGT. Trimming took 1 base from V and 8 from J; bases not matched to a gene: 10. This CDR3 reads CASSEEGRGPFEAFF. The CDR3 bases are TGTGCCAGCAGTGAAGAAGGAAGGGGGCCTTTCGAAGCTTTCTTT.

The V call is TRBV6-5, the J call TRBJ2-5, with unresolved D. This CDR3 region has 15 residues. V lost 6 bases and J 2 bases, leaving 16 bases between the germline ends. CDR1 MNHEY and CDR2 SVGAGI come from the germline V gene. The CDR3 is CASSPSGWSQETQYF. In DNA, the CDR3 is TGTGCCAGCAGCCCCTCCGGCTGGAGTCAAGAGACCCAGTACTTC.

This clone was seen only a few times. This chain uses TRBV5-1 with TRBJ2-7; 10 bases fit TRBD1. With V trimmed by 4 bases and J by 6 bases, 7 bases remained unmatched. Germline CDR1 SGHRS, CDR2 YFSETQ. The CDR3 has 14 residues. CDR3 sequence reads: CASSPRDRGGEQYF. CDR3 coding DNA: TGCGCCAGCAGCCCCCGGGACAGGGGAGGCGAGCAGTACTTC.

This clone was observed a single time. This rearrangement joins TRBV5-1 to TRBJ2-3; weak D call: TRBD1 (5 bases). Trimming left V 4 bases short and J 0 bases short, with 9 bases between. The CDR3 is 14 residues long. Germline loops: CDR1 SGHRS, CDR2 YFSETQ. CDR3 nucleotides: TGCGCCAGCAGCGCACAGGTTAGCACAGATACGCAGTATTTT. It codes for CASSAQVSTDTQYF.

V usage is TRBV6-5 and J usage is TRBJ2-7; TRBD1 matches 8 bases. The CDR3 is 12 amino acids. J lost 6 bases, V lost 6 bases, and 4 bases had no gene match. Germline CDR1 MNHEY, CDR2 SVGAGI. The chain's CDR3 is CASRDRAGEQYF. The CDR3 nucleotides are TGTGCCAGCAGGGACAGGGCCGGCGAGCAGTACTTC.

The rearrangement joins TRBV30 to TRBJ1-1, with TRBD1 as a possible D gene (5 bases). The germline CDR1 and CDR2 sequences are GTSNPN and SVGIG (reference sequence). The germline V and J ends were trimmed by 2 bases and 4 bases, with 8 bases remaining between them. This CDR3 spans 12 amino acids. In DNA, the CDR3 is TGTGCCTGGAGTTTCGGGGGCACTGAAGCTTTCTTT. Its translation: CAWSFGGTEAFF.

This clone was recorded only once. The chain carries TRBV19 and TRBJ2-1; 11 bases align to TRBD2. This CDR3 has 15 amino acids. Trimming cost V 5 bases and J 3 bases; bases outside gene matches: 3. From germline, CDR1 is LNHDA and CDR2 SQIVND (reference sequence). DNA for the CDR3: TGTGCCAGTAGTGACGGGACTAGCGGCTACAATGAGCAGTTCTTC. This sequence encodes CASSDGTSGYNEQFF.

This rearrangement joins TRBV11-2 to TRBJ2-5, with 7 nucleotides matching TRBD1. Germline V CDR1 and CDR2: SGHAT, FQNNGV. V gave up 1 base and J gave up 4 bases; unmatched junction bases: 6. The CDR3 runs 15 residues. The CDR3 protein is CASSLATGWVETQYF. In nucleotides, the CDR3 is TGTGCCAGCAGCTTAGCGACAGGGTGGGTAGAGACCCAGTACTTC.

The chain has TRBV6-1 and TRBJ1-5; D is ambiguous. The CDR3 runs 12 residues. Germline-derived CDR1 and CDR2 are MNHNS and SASEGT. CDR3: CASSPNNQPQHF. The CDR3 nucleotides read TGTGCGTCGAGCCCCAACAATCAGCCCCAGCATTTT.

The rearrangement uses TRBV11-2 and TRBJ1-4, with D perhaps TRBD1 (6 bases). Germline lookup yields CDR1 SGHAT and CDR2 FQNNGV. V was cut by 5 bases and J by 10 bases, with 14 bases left in between. This CDR3 has 13 amino acids. The CDR3 DNA reads as TGTGCCAGCAGCCCAGGGACACCACGAAAACTGTTTTTT. It is translated as CASSPGTPRKLFF.

V gene TRBV28 combines with J gene TRBJ2-5; D is undetermined. Germline CDR1 is MDHEN and CDR2 is SYDVKM. The CDR3 is made up of 12 amino acids. Between the trimmed V and J ends, which lost 4 bases and 2 bases, there was a span of 5 bases. The CDR3 region has the DNA TGTGCCAGCAGTTCACAGCAAGAGACCCAGTACTTC. Translation: CASSSQQETQYF.